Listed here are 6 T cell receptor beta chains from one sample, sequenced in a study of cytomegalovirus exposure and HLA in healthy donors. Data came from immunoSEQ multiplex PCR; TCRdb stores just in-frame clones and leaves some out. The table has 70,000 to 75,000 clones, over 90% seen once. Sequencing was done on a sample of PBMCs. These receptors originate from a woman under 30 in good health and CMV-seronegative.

In DNA, the CDR3 is TGTGCCAGCTCACCACCAACCGCAGGGAAGTACACTGAAGCTTTCTTT. Its protein is CASSPPTAGKYTEAFF. The chain is built from TRBV18 and TRBJ1-1; tentatively, D is TRBD1 (5 bases). The CDR3 consists of 16 residues. The V gene's germline CDR1 is KGHSH and CDR2 LQKENI. V gave up 0 bases and J gave up 3 bases, with 14 bases separating them.

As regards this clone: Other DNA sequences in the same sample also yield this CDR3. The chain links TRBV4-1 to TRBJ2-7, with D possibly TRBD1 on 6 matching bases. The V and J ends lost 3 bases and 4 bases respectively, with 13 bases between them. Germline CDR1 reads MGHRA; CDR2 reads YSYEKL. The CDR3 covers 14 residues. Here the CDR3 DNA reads TGCGCCAGCAGCCAGGGGGCGACGGCATACGAGCAGTACTTC. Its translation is CASSQGATAYEQYF.

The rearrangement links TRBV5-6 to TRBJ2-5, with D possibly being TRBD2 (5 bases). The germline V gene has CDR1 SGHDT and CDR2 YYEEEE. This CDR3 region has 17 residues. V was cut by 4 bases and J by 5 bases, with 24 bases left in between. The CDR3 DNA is TGTGCCAGCAGCCTGAACCGCGGGTCCCGAGGGTCGGAGACCCAGTACTTC. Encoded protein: CASSLNRGSRGSETQYF. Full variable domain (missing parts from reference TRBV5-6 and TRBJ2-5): DAGVTQSPTHLIKTRGQQVTLRCSPKSGHDTVSWYQQALGQGPQFIFQYYEEEERQRGNFPDRFSGHQFPNYSSELNVNALLLGDSALYLCASSLNRGSRGSETQYFGPGTRLLVL.

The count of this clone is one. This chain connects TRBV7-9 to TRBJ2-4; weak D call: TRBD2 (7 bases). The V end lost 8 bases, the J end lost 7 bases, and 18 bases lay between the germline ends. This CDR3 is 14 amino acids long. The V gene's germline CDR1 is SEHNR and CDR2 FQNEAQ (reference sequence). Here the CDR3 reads CASSLTGGRNIQYF. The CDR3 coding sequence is TGTGCCAGCTCCCTAACGGGGGGCCGGAACATTCAGTACTTC.

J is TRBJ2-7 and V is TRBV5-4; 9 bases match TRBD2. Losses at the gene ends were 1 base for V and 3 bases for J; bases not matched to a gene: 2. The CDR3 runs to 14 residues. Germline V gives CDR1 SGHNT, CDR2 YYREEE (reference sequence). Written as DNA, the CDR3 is TGTGCCAGCAGCTTGCTAGCGGGAAACTACGAGCAGTACTTC. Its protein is CASSLLAGNYEQYF.

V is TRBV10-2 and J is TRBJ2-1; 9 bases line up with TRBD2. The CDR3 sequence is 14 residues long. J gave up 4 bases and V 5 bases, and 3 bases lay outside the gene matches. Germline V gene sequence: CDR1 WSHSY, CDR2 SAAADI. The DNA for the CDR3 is TGCGCCAGCAGTACTAGCGGGCCTTACAATGAGCAGTTCTTC. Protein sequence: CASSTSGPYNEQFF.